The 30 T cell receptor beta chains below all came from one sample that was sequenced in a study of blood T cells in healthy people across ages. Combining a sample-barcoded 5' primer with a J-beta primer mix, a second PCR ran for about 7 to 11 cycles. TCRdb re-analysed the 5' RACE reads in MiXCR, keeping a single row per CDR3 protein. This table has about 1,400,000 distinct CDR3 sequences, approximately 42% appearing once. Sequenced material: blood. These receptors came from a woman younger than 30 in good health.

The rearrangement joins TRBV19 to TRBJ2-2, with D unclear. The V end lost 6 bases, the J end lost 4 bases, and 15 bases lay between the germline ends. Germline-derived CDR1 and CDR2 are LNHDA and SQIVND (reference sequence). This CDR3 contains 15 residues. DNA for the CDR3: TGTGCCAGTAGATGGGGTCGCAAAGGCACCGGGGAGCTGTTTTTT. Amino acids: CASRWGRKGTGELFF.

This clonotype was counted only a few times. The V gene is TRBV29-1, the J gene TRBJ1-2; 9 nucleotides align to TRBD1. V shed 3 bases and J 7 bases; nucleotides not matched to a gene: 6. CDR3 length: 13 residues. CDR1 and CDR2 (germline): SQVTM, ANQGSEA. For the CDR3, the DNA is TGCAGCGTTGATAAGGACAGGGGACGTGGCTACACCTTC. It is translated as CSVDKDRGRGYTF.

V and J are TRBV5-1 and TRBJ2-3; 12 positions match TRBD2. CDR1 is SGHRS and CDR2 is YFSETQ in the germline V gene. This CDR3 is built from 19 residues. V shed 4 bases and J 0 bases; nucleotides not matched to a gene: 12. The CDR3 loop is CASSPGLAGTSSSTDTQYF. CDR3 coding DNA: TGCGCCAGCAGCCCCGGACTAGCGGGAACGTCCTCTAGCACAGATACGCAGTATTTT.

The V and J genes are TRBV6-6 and TRBJ2-5, with D possibly being TRBD2 (5 bases). The germline CDR1 and CDR2 sequences are MNHNY and SVGAGI (reference sequence). This CDR3 spans 14 amino acids. V shed 6 bases and J shed 2 bases, with 13 bases lying between them. The CDR3 nucleotides are TGTGCCAGCAGCCAAAGGACTCAGCAAGAGACCCAGTACTTC. As protein: CASSQRTQQETQYF.

This clonotype was seen only a few times. V is TRBV6-1 and J is TRBJ2-7, with D possibly called TRBD1 or TRBD2 (5 bases each). V lost 3 bases to trimming and J lost 7 bases, with 13 bases between them. This CDR3 spans 13 amino acids. The germline V gene has CDR1 MNHNS and CDR2 SASEGT. The CDR3 region is CASSEGTGGEQYF. The DNA of the CDR3 is TGTGCCAGCAGTGAGGGGACCGGCGGGGAGCAGTACTTC.

This rearrangement joins TRBV6-6 to TRBJ1-4; D not resolved. The V gene lost 2 bases and the J gene lost 6 bases, with 19 bases spanning the gap. The CDR3 contains 17 residues. Germline CDR1 is MNHNY and CDR2 is SVGAGI (reference sequence). The CDR3 coding sequence is TGTGCCAGCAGTTACGGACGTACCTACACGGGTGATGAAAAACTGTTTTTT. Protein: CASSYGRTYTGDEKLFF.

This clonotype showed up just a few times. This rearrangement joins TRBV7-2 to TRBJ2-1; 9 bases match TRBD2. The CDR3 runs 18 residues. The germline CDR1 and CDR2 sequences are SGHTA and FQGNSA. V trimming: 2 bases; J trimming: 2 bases; junction bases outside the gene matches: 10. For the CDR3, the DNA is TGTGCCAGCAGCTTATGGGGCGGGGGGGCAGCTGCCTACAATGAGCAGTTCTTC. Protein product: CASSLWGGGAAAYNEQFF.

This clonotype was recorded a few times. An end of the junction does not agree with germline; a read error may underlie this. The chain couples TRBV20-1 to TRBJ2-2, with D possibly being TRBD2 (6 bases). Germline assignment: CDR1 DFQATT and CDR2 SNEGSKA (reference sequence). This CDR3 has 15 residues. The CDR3 here is CSARDPRRVTGELFF. In DNA form, the CDR3 reads TGCAGTGCTCGAGACCCCCGGAGGGTCACCGGGGAGCTGTTTTTT.

The rearrangement links TRBV20-1 to TRBJ2-3; D uncertain. V gave up 0 bases and J gave up 3 bases, with 13 bases separating them. Per the germline V gene, CDR1 is DFQATT and CDR2 is SNEGSKA (reference sequence). The CDR3 extends over 15 amino acids. The CDR3 DNA is TGCAGTGCTAGAGATCTAGGAGCAGGAACAGATACGCAGTATTTT. Residues: CSARDLGAGTDTQYF.

J is TRBJ2-1 and V is TRBV20-1; perhaps TRBD2 as D (6 bases). CDR1 is DFQATT, CDR2 SNEGSKA, per germline (reference sequence). The CDR3 is 14 residues long. V was trimmed by 3 bases and J by 3 bases, leaving 12 bases between them. The CDR3 DNA sequence: TGCAGTGCTAGCCCCGGGACTGGCTACAATGAGCAGTTCTTC. This gives the protein CSASPGTGYNEQFF.

The chain joins TRBV28 to TRBJ2-2; D is possibly TRBD2 (5 bases). This CDR3 contains 13 residues. Germline V gene lookup returns CDR1 MDHEN and CDR2 SYDVKM. The germline V and J ends were trimmed by 8 bases and 5 bases, with 12 bases remaining between them. The DNA for the CDR3 is TGTGCCAGCGCAACTTGGGAGACCGGGGAGCTGTTTTTT. Protein product: CASATWETGELFF.

In this sample, this clonotype turned up a few times. J is TRBJ1-1 and V is TRBV18; D is uncertain. This CDR3 is 14 amino acids long. Between the trimmed V and J ends, which lost 3 bases and 1 base, there was a span of 9 bases. In germline, CDR1 is KGHSH, CDR2 LQKENI. The CDR3, as DNA: TGTGCCAGCTCACCCTCAACAGCGAACACTGAAGCTTTCTTT. This translates into CASSPSTANTEAFF. The full variable domain, rest sourced from reference TRBV18 and TRBJ1-1, is NAGVMQNPRHLVRRRGQEARLRCSPMKGHSHVYWYRQLPEEGLKFMVYLQKENIIDESGMPKERFSAEFPKEGPSILRIQQVVRGDSAAYFCASSPSTANTEAFFGQGTRLTVV.

V is TRBV20-1 and J is TRBJ1-1; D is perhaps TRBD1 (6 bases). Trimming left V 6 bases short and J 1 base short, with 12 bases between. Germline V gives CDR1 DFQATT, CDR2 SNEGSKA (reference sequence). The CDR3 is 13 amino acids. CDR3 loop: CSAARQENTEAFF. CDR3 coding DNA: TGCAGTGCAGCAAGACAGGAGAACACTGAAGCTTTCTTT.

V usage is TRBV6-1 and J usage is TRBJ2-3; the D gene is possibly TRBD1 (5 bases). The CDR3 is 15 residues long. Germline CDR1 is MNHNS and CDR2 is SASEGT. V was shortened by 5 bases and J by 0 bases, with 12 bases between the two germline ends. CDR3 DNA sequence: TGTGCCAGCAGTTGGGGCGTCTCCAGCACAGATACGCAGTATTTT. Amino acid sequence: CASSWGVSSTDTQYF.

This rearrangement joins TRBV18 to TRBJ2-3, with 13 nucleotides matching TRBD2. From germline, CDR1 is KGHSH and CDR2 LQKENI. This CDR3 has 16 residues. Unmatched junction bases numbered 5, after V lost 4 bases and J lost 4 bases. CDR3 coding DNA: TGTGCCAGCTCACTGGGACTAGCGGGAAACTCAGATACGCAGTATTTT. This sequence encodes CASSLGLAGNSDTQYF.

J is TRBJ2-1 and V is TRBV18; D ambiguous. This CDR3 contains 14 residues. Germline values: CDR1 KGHSH, CDR2 LQKENI. V was pared by 0 bases and J by 9 bases, with 12 bases between. CDR3 in DNA: TGTGCCAGCTCACCACCTTCTCGACCGGGTGAGCAGTTCTTC. Protein sequence: CASSPPSRPGEQFF. The full variable domain, in which reference TRBV18 and TRBJ2-1 provide the parts outside the CDR3, is NAGVMQNPRHLVRRRGQEARLRCSPMKGHSHVYWYRQLPEEGLKFMVYLQKENIIDESGMPKERFSAEFPKEGPSILRIQQVVRGDSAAYFCASSPPSRPGEQFFGPGTRLTVL.

The gene calls are TRBV9 and TRBJ2-1; 10 bases are shared with TRBD2. This CDR3 spans 16 amino acids. The V gene's germline CDR1 is SGDLS and CDR2 YYNGEE. Trimming cost V 6 bases and J 3 bases; bases outside gene matches: 9. The CDR3 here is CASNGHLAGDYNEQFF. In DNA form, the CDR3 reads TGTGCCAGCAACGGTCATCTAGCGGGGGACTACAATGAGCAGTTCTTC.

The V and J genes are TRBV7-6 and TRBJ2-7; D is uncertain. The V end was cut by 5 bases, the J end by 0 bases, with 11 bases between. The germline CDR1 and CDR2 sequences are SGHVS and FNYEAQ. This CDR3 has 14 amino acids. The CDR3 DNA reads as TGTGCCAGCAGCCCCCATCGAAACTCCTACGAGCAGTACTTC. Its translation: CASSPHRNSYEQYF.

Of note for this clonotype: A much larger clone differs by one base, so this may be a read error. The chain combines TRBV6-5 with TRBJ2-4; 9 nucleotides match TRBD1. Per germline, CDR1 MNHEY and CDR2 SVGAGI. J lost 13 bases, V lost 2 bases, and 9 bases had no gene match. The CDR3 runs 14 residues. CDR3 in DNA: TGTGCCAGCAGTTACGGACAGGGGTCCTACGGGCAGTACTTC. Its protein is CASSYGQGSYGQYF.

The rearrangement joins TRBV6-1 to TRBJ1-1; 8 nucleotides match TRBD1. CDR3 length: 16 amino acids. In germline, CDR1 is MNHNS, CDR2 SASEGT. J gave up 4 bases and V 3 bases, and 10 bases lay outside the gene matches. The CDR3 coding sequence is TGTGCCAGCAGTGAGACGGCAGGGGGCGGCCGCACTGAAGCTTTCTTT. Protein: CASSETAGGGRTEAFF.

The chain couples TRBV4-1 to TRBJ2-5; the match to TRBD2 covers 12 bases. V gave up 4 bases and J gave up 3 bases; unmatched junction bases: 6. CDR1 is MGHRA, CDR2 YSYEKL, per germline. This CDR3 is built from 16 residues. DNA for the CDR3: TGCGCCAGCAGCCCATTCCTAGCGGGGGGGGAAGAGACCCAGTACTTC. It yields the protein CASSPFLAGGEETQYF.

This clonotype was observed a few times. The genes are TRBV6-5 and TRBJ1-2; D is undetermined. The CDR3 covers 13 residues. Trimming removed 6 bases from V and 7 bases from J, with 15 bases in between. The germline gives CDR1 MNHEY, CDR2 SVGAGI. CDR3 amino acids: CASSPLSLGGYTF. The CDR3 DNA reads TGTGCCAGCAGCCCTCTAAGTCTGGGTGGCTACACCTTC.

This clonotype occurred a few times. The chain joins TRBV20-1 to TRBJ1-2; D is possibly TRBD1 (6 bases). Germline CDR1 is DFQATT and CDR2 is SNEGSKA (reference sequence). The CDR3 extends over 13 amino acids. The germline V and J ends were trimmed by 5 bases and 4 bases, with 14 bases remaining between them. CDR3 coding DNA: TGCAGTGCTCTAGGTTTACAGGGCTATGGCTACACCTTC. This gives the protein CSALGLQGYGYTF.

The rearrangement links TRBV7-2 to TRBJ2-5; the match to TRBD2 covers 15 bases. The CDR3 contains 16 residues. The J segment lost 2 bases and the V segment lost 5 bases, leaving 3 bases of the junction unmatched. Germline V gene data show CDR1 as SGHTA and CDR2 as FQGNSA. The CDR3 bases are TGTGCCAGCAGCGCAGGACTAGCGGGGGGGCAAGAGACCCAGTACTTC. This codes for CASSAGLAGGQETQYF.

This clonotype was observed a few times. This chain connects TRBV29-1 to TRBJ1-2, with a possible D match to TRBD1 (6 bases). V shed 8 bases and J shed 4 bases, with 23 bases lying between them. CDR3 length equals 15 residues. In germline, CDR1 is SQVTM, CDR2 ANQGSEA. In DNA, the CDR3 is TGCAGCACAACTCCTACCGGGACAACCCTCTATGGCTACACCTTC. This sequence encodes CSTTPTGTTLYGYTF.

The table lists this clonotype with a few counts. The chain links TRBV27 to TRBJ2-4; tentatively, D is TRBD1 (6 bases). Germline V gene sequence: CDR1 MNHEY, CDR2 SMNVEV (reference sequence). CDR3 length: 14 residues. V lost 7 bases, J lost 13 bases, and 23 bases lay in between. The CDR3 sequence: CASNKPGHGRGQYF. The CDR3 bases are TGTGCCAGCAATAAGCCGGGACACGGTCGAGGACAGTACTTC.

This chain connects TRBV4-2 to TRBJ2-1; 9 nucleotides align to TRBD1. The J segment lost 8 bases and the V segment lost 1 base, leaving 6 bases of the junction unmatched. Per the germline V gene, CDR1 is LGHNA and CDR2 is YNFKEQ. This CDR3 is built from 15 residues. The DNA of the CDR3 is TGTGCCAGCAGCCAAGTGGGACAGGGAGCATATGAGCAGTTCTTC. Translating gives CASSQVGQGAYEQFF.

Ten or more counts support this clonotype. The chain employs TRBV4-1 and TRBJ2-5; 11 bases are a match to TRBD2. J was trimmed by 2 bases and V by 4 bases; bases with no gene match: 3. The CDR3 totals 15 residues. CDR1 MGHRA and CDR2 YSYEKL come from the germline V gene. CDR3 loop: CASSPTSGVQETQYF. The CDR3 DNA sequence: TGCGCCAGCAGCCCGACTAGCGGGGTACAAGAGACCCAGTACTTC.

The rearrangement joins TRBV9 to TRBJ1-1, with D possibly being TRBD1 (5 bases). V lost 0 bases and J 1 base, leaving 10 bases between the germline ends. Germline lookup yields CDR1 SGDLS and CDR2 YYNGEE. The CDR3 is made up of 15 amino acids. The CDR3 nucleotides read TGTGCCAGCAGCGTAGTAGGGGCGAAGAACACTGAAGCTTTCTTT. It codes for CASSVVGAKNTEAFF.

The genes are TRBV5-1 and TRBJ2-1; 10 bases agree with TRBD1. CDR1 is SGHRS, CDR2 YFSETQ, per germline. This CDR3 spans 14 amino acids. V gave up 6 bases and J gave up 8 bases; unmatched junction bases: 8. DNA of the CDR3: TGCGCCAGCAACTCGGGACAGGGGCCCCATGAGCAGTTCTTC. Translating gives CASNSGQGPHEQFF.